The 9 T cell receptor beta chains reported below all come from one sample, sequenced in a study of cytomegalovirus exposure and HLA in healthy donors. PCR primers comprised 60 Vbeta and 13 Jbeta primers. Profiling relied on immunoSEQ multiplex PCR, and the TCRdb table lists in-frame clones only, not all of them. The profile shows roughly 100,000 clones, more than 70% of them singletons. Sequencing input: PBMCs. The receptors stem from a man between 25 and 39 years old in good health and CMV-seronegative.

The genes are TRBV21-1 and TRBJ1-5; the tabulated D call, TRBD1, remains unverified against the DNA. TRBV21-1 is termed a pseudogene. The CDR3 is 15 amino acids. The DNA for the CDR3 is TGTGCCAGCAGTCTCCGGGACAGGGAAGTTTGGCCCCAGCATTTT. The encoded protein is CASSLRDREVWPQHF.

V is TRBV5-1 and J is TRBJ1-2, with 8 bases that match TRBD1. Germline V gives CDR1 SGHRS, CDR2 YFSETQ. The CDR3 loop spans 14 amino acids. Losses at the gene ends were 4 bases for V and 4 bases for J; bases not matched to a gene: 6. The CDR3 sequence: CASSADRAGYGYTF. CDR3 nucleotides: TGCGCCAGCAGCGCGGACAGGGCCGGCTATGGCTACACCTTC. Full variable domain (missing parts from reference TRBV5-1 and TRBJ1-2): KAGVTQTPRYLIKTRGQQVTLSCSPISGHRSVSWYQQTPGQGLQFLFEYFSETQRNKGNFPGRFSGRQFSNSRSEMNVSTLELGDSALYLCASSADRAGYGYTFGSGTRLTVV.

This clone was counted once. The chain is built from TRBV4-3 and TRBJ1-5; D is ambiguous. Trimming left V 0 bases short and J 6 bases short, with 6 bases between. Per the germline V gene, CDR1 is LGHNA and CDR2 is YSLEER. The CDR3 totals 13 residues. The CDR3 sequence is CASSQDSSQPQHF. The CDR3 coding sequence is TGCGCCAGCAGCCAAGATTCGAGTCAGCCCCAGCATTTT.

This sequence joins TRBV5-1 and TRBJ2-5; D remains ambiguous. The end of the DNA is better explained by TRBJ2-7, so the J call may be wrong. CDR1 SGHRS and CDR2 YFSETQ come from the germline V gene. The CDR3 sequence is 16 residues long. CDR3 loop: CASSLGWQASTYEQYF. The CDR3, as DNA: TGCGCCAGCAGCTTGGGTTGGCAGGCCTCAACCTACGAGCAGTACTTC.

CDR3 sequence (DNA): TGCGCCAGCAGCTTCACAGGGAATGAGCAGTTCTTC. The encoded protein is CASSFTGNEQFF. The V call is TRBV5-1, the J call TRBJ2-1, with D perhaps matching TRBD1 (6 bases). V was cut by 2 bases and J by 7 bases, with 7 bases left in between. In germline, CDR1 is SGHRS, CDR2 YFSETQ. CDR3 size: 12 residues.

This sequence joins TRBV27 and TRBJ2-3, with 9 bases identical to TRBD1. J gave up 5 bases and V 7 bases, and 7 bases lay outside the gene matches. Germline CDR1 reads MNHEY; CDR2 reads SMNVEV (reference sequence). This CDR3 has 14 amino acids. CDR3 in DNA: TGTGCCAGCATTGACAGGGGGGTTGGAGATACGCAGTATTTT. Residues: CASIDRGVGDTQYF.

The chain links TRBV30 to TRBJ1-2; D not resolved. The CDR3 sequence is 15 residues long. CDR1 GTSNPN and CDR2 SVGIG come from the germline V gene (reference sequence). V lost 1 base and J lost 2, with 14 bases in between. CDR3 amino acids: CAWSAHLRENYGYTF. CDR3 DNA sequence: TGTGCCTGGAGTGCCCATTTGCGGGAGAACTATGGCTACACCTTC.

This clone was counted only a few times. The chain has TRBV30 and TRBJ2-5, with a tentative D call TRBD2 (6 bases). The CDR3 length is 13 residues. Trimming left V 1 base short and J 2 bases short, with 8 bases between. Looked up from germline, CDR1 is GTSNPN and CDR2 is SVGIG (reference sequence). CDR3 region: CAWSGSGQETQYF. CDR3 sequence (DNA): TGTGCCTGGAGTGGTAGCGGACAAGAGACCCAGTACTTC.

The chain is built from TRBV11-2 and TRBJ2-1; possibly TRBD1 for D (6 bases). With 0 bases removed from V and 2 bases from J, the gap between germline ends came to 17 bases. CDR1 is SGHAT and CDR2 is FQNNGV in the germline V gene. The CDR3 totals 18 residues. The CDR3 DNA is TGTGCCAGCAGCTTAGATGTCCAGGGGCGCGTCCCCTACAATGAGCAGTTCTTC. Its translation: CASSLDVQGRVPYNEQFF.